The 26 T cell receptor beta chains presented below share a single source sample, sequenced in a study of blood T cell repertoires in COVID-19. TCRdb keeps only in-frame clones here, not all; method: immunoSEQ multiplex PCR. The sample contains 200,000 to 300,000 clones, around four fifths of which appear only once. The sequencing input was peripheral blood. Every receptor here comes from a man between 60 and 75 years old with acute or convalescent COVID-19.

V and J are TRBV10-3 and TRBJ2-2, with 14 nucleotides matching TRBD2. The CDR3 consists of 20 residues. The germline V gene has CDR1 ENHRY and CDR2 SYGVKD. The junction had 12 bases not matched to a gene; V was cut back by 6 bases and J by 0 bases. This CDR3 is CAIRPGLAGAPHANTGELFF. CDR3 nucleotides: TGTGCCATCAGACCGGGACTAGCGGGAGCCCCGCACGCGAACACCGGGGAGCTGTTTTTT.

The chain links TRBV11-2 to TRBJ1-5; D remains unclear. This CDR3 has 13 residues. Germline V gene sequence: CDR1 SGHAT, CDR2 FQNNGV. V lost 5 bases and J 6 bases, leaving 11 bases between the germline ends. The CDR3 region is CASSPGVTQPQHF. The CDR3, as DNA: TGTGCCAGCAGCCCCGGGGTAACTCAGCCCCAGCATTTT. Using reference TRBV11-2 and TRBJ1-5 for the parts outside the CDR3, the full variable domain is EAGVAQSPRYKIIEKRQSVAFWCNPISGHATLYWYQQILGQGPKLLIQFQNNGVVDDSQLPKDRFSAERLKGVDSTLKIQPAKLEDSAVYLCASSPGVTQPQHFGDGTRLSIL.

This chain uses TRBV5-1 with TRBJ2-2, with 9 bases that match TRBD1. Germline V CDR1 and CDR2: SGHRS, YFSETQ. The CDR3 covers 16 residues. Trimming at V came to 3 bases and at J to 3 bases, leaving 6 bases not matched to a gene. Written as DNA, the CDR3 is TGCGCCAGCAGCTCACAGGGGGCGTCCCACACCGGGGAGCTGTTTTTT. Translating it yields CASSSQGASHTGELFF.

The J gene is TRBJ2-3, the V gene TRBV29-1; maybe TRBD2 (5 bases). The CDR3 has 13 residues. Germline-derived CDR1 and CDR2 are SQVTM and ANQGSEA. V shed 8 bases and J shed 3 bases, with 15 bases lying between them. CDR3 coding DNA: TGCAGCTTGAATGGCGGCGGGACAGATACGCAGTATTTT. It specifies CSLNGGGTDTQYF.

The chain carries TRBV4-1 and TRBJ2-1, with 10 bases lining up with TRBD2. Germline V lookup: CDR1 MGHRA, CDR2 YSYEKL. The CDR3 has 21 amino acids. J was trimmed by 2 bases and V by 1 base; bases with no gene match: 17. Here the CDR3 DNA reads TGCGCCAGCAGCCAAGGACCGGGGGCTAGCGGGGGTCTCGGGGCCTACAATGAGCAGTTCTTC. It specifies CASSQGPGASGGLGAYNEQFF.

The V call is TRBV6-2 or TRBV6-3, the J call TRBJ2-1; 10 nucleotides line up with TRBD2. J gave up 7 bases and V 6 bases, and 12 bases lay outside the gene matches. The CDR3 extends over 16 amino acids. Germline CDR1 reads MNHEY; CDR2 reads SVGEGT. The CDR3 DNA follows: TGTGCCAGCAGCTGGGGACTAGCGAATTTTCGAAATGAGCAGTTCTTC. This gives the protein CASSWGLANFRNEQFF.

The gene calls are TRBV7-2 and TRBJ2-5; 8 bases are shared with TRBD1. Germline-derived CDR1 and CDR2 are SGHTA and FQGNSA. The V gene end was trimmed by 2 bases and the J gene end by 4 bases; junction bases not matched to a gene: 6. CDR3 length: 15 residues. CDR3 nucleotides: TGTGCCAGCAGCTTATGGACAGGGCTTGGAGAGACCCAGTACTTC. The encoded protein is CASSLWTGLGETQYF.

V and J are TRBV5-1 and TRBJ2-2; D may be TRBD1 (5 bases). The CDR3 consists of 14 residues. Deletions cut 4 bases from V and 6 bases from J, with 13 bases between. CDR1 is SGHRS, CDR2 YFSETQ, per germline. The CDR3 coding sequence is TGCGCCAGCAGCCACAGGTCGGCATCCGGGGAGCTGTTTTTT. Amino acids: CASSHRSASGELFF.

The V call is TRBV4-1, the J call TRBJ1-3; perhaps TRBD1 as D (5 bases). V lost 3 bases and J lost 0, with 12 bases in between. The CDR3 has 16 residues. Per germline, CDR1 MGHRA and CDR2 YSYEKL. The DNA for the CDR3 is TGCGCCAGCAGCCAGGGCTGGGGCAGCTCTGGAAACACCATATATTTT. Protein: CASSQGWGSSGNTIYF.

A few counts support this clone. The V and J genes are TRBV29-1 and TRBJ2-1; the D gene is possibly TRBD1 (5 bases). CDR3 size: 11 residues. CDR1 is SQVTM and CDR2 is ANQGSEA in the germline V gene. Between the trimmed V and J ends, which lost 3 bases and 6 bases, there was a span of 6 bases. DNA for the CDR3: TGCAGCGTTGACAGGGTCAATGAGCAGTTCTTC. This codes for CSVDRVNEQFF.

The chain recombines TRBV7-3 with TRBJ2-1; 8 nucleotides match TRBD1. CDR1 is SGHTA, CDR2 FQGTGA, per germline. CDR3 size: 15 residues. Trimming cost V 3 bases and J 7 bases; bases outside gene matches: 8. CDR3 coding DNA: TGTGCCAGCAGCTTTACAGGGGGTATGAGAAATGAGCAGTTCTTC. Protein sequence: CASSFTGGMRNEQFF.

V gene TRBV6-5 combines with J gene TRBJ2-2; 9 bases match TRBD2. The CDR3 is made up of 16 amino acids. Germline assignment: CDR1 MNHEY and CDR2 SVGAGI. V lost 2 bases to trimming and J lost 7 bases; unmatched junction nucleotides: 8. In DNA, the CDR3 is TGTGCCAGCAGTTACCAGGCGGGAGGGGTTTTCGGGGAGCTGTTTTTT. Residues: CASSYQAGGVFGELFF.

The rearrangement joins TRBV5-3 to TRBJ2-7, with a weak D call TRBD1 (6 bases). TRBV5-3 falls under the ORF class, with uncertain function. V was cut by 0 bases and J by 5 bases, with 12 bases left in between. The CDR3 extends over 14 amino acids. The CDR3 here is CARSLESRGHEQYF. The CDR3 region has the DNA TGTGCCAGAAGCTTGGAATCCAGGGGACACGAGCAGTACTTC.

This clone was picked up one time. The V call is TRBV9, the J call TRBJ2-2; TRBD2 matches 10 bases. The germline V gene encodes CDR1 SGDLS and CDR2 YYNGEE. J gave up 5 bases and V 3 bases, and 7 bases lay outside the gene matches. The CDR3 sequence is 16 residues long. Here the CDR3 reads CASSAASGSVTGELFF. The CDR3 bases are TGTGCCAGCAGCGCTGCTAGCGGGAGTGTAACCGGGGAGCTGTTTTTT.

The rearrangement uses TRBV30 and TRBJ2-7; possible D gene TRBD1, 6 bases. Looked up from germline, CDR1 is GTSNPN and CDR2 is SVGIG (reference sequence). The CDR3 is 16 amino acids. With 3 bases removed from V and 1 base from J, the gap between germline ends came to 19 bases. For the CDR3, the DNA is TGTGCCTGGAGCGCCAAAACCCCGGACAGATCCTACGAGCAGTACTTC. This codes for CAWSAKTPDRSYEQYF. Supplemented by reference TRBV30 and TRBJ2-7, the full variable domain reads SQTIHQWPATLVQPVGSPLSLECTVEGTSNPNLYWYRQAAGRGLQLLFYSVGIGQISSEVPQNLSASRPQDRQFILSSKKLLLSDSGFYLCAWSAKTPDRSYEQYFGPGTRLTVT.

The chain combines TRBV3-1 (or the pseudogene TRBV3-2) with TRBJ2-1, with 7 bases matching TRBD2. The V gene's germline CDR1 is LGHDT and CDR2 YNNKEL (reference sequence). V trimming: 1 base; J trimming: 8 bases; junction bases outside the gene matches: 8. The CDR3 runs 15 residues. CDR3 DNA: TGTGCCAGCAGCCAAGCACCGGGAGGTATCGATGAGCAGTTCTTC. This encodes CASSQAPGGIDEQFF.

This clone has just one count. The chain employs TRBV30 and TRBJ1-1; D gene ambiguous. Germline V gene lookup returns CDR1 GTSNPN and CDR2 SVGIG (reference sequence). The CDR3 spans 12 residues. V dropped 3 bases and J dropped 6 bases, with 11 bases sitting between them. The CDR3 DNA reads TGTGCCTGGAGATATAGCGGCCCTGAAGCTTTCTTT. Translation gives CAWRYSGPEAFF.

This chain connects TRBV28 to TRBJ2-7, with 11 bases fitting TRBD2. CDR3 length: 14 residues. CDR1 is MDHEN, CDR2 SYDVKM, per germline. Trimming took 6 bases from V and 7 from J; bases not matched to a gene: 8. Here the CDR3 DNA reads TGTGCCAGCAGCTTACTAGCGGGAGTGGTGGAGCAGTACTTC. Translated, it gives CASSLLAGVVEQYF.

This chain connects TRBV3-1 (or the pseudogene TRBV3-2) to TRBJ2-5, with D perhaps TRBD2 (7 bases). Trimming pared 0 bases from V and 6 bases from J, leaving 20 bases between. The V gene's germline CDR1 is LGHDT and CDR2 YNNKEL (reference sequence). The CDR3 has 17 amino acids. This chain's CDR3 is CASSQDGGGTVTKTQYF. In DNA form, the CDR3 reads TGTGCCAGCAGCCAAGATGGGGGGGGCACGGTAACGAAGACCCAGTACTTC.

This chain joins TRBV5-1 and TRBJ2-2; TRBD1 matches 7 bases. The V gene's germline CDR1 is SGHRS and CDR2 YFSETQ. The CDR3 covers 16 residues. Unmatched junction bases numbered 5, after V lost 3 bases and J lost 0 bases. CDR3 DNA: TGCGCCAGCAGCTCGGGACAGACCGCGAACACCGGGGAGCTGTTTTTT. Amino acids: CASSSGQTANTGELFF.

The CDR3: CASSPDILTEQYF. The CDR3 bases are TGTGCCAGCAGCCCTGACATCCTTACCGAGCAGTACTTC. The chain combines TRBV7-9 with TRBJ2-7, with D unclear. The V end lost 5 bases, the J end lost 6 bases, and 14 bases lay between the germline ends. The CDR3 sequence is 13 residues long. Germline V lookup: CDR1 SEHNR, CDR2 FQNEAQ (reference sequence).

The chain uses TRBV6-5 and TRBJ2-3; TRBD2 agrees at 7 bases. The CDR3 is 14 amino acids. The junction had 6 bases not matched to a gene; V was cut back by 7 bases and J by 2 bases. Germline CDR1 reads MNHEY; CDR2 reads SVGAGI. In DNA form, the CDR3 reads TGTGCCAGCACCCTCGGGACTATCACAGATACGCAGTATTTT. Translated, it gives CASTLGTITDTQYF.

The chain combines TRBV5-1 with TRBJ1-1; D uncertain. Trimming pared 0 bases from V and 2 bases from J, leaving 8 bases between. Germline loops: CDR1 SGHRS, CDR2 YFSETQ. This CDR3 has 14 residues. CDR3 nucleotides: TGCGCCAGCAGCTTGGCAGAACCCAACACTGAAGCTTTCTTT. The encoded protein is CASSLAEPNTEAFF.

The DNA of the CDR3 is TGCGCCAGCAGCCAAGATGACAGGTCCGAGCAGTACTTC. Protein product: CASSQDDRSEQYF. The chain has TRBV4-3 and TRBJ2-7; D is possibly TRBD1 (6 bases). Between the trimmed V and J ends, which lost 0 bases and 6 bases, there was a span of 9 bases. CDR1 and CDR2 from the germline V gene are LGHNA and YSLEER. The CDR3 is 13 residues long.

The genes are TRBV2 and TRBJ1-5, with D possibly TRBD1 on 5 matching bases. CDR1 is SNHLY, CDR2 FYNNEI, per germline. The V end was cut by 6 bases, the J end by 0 bases, with 15 bases between. The CDR3 has 16 residues. The CDR3 loop reads CASSPPGPNSNQPQHF. Written as DNA, the CDR3 is TGTGCCAGCAGCCCGCCAGGGCCAAATAGCAATCAGCCCCAGCATTTT.

The rearrangement joins TRBV6-5 to TRBJ1-2, with TRBD1 matching over 8 bases. Trimming cost V 1 base and J 6 bases; bases outside gene matches: 4. The length of the CDR3 is 14 residues. The germline CDR1 and CDR2 sequences are MNHEY and SVGAGI. In DNA, the CDR3 is TGTGCCAGCAGTTACTTACAGGGGGTGGATGGCTACACCTTC. It yields the protein CASSYLQGVDGYTF.